The rows below give T cell receptor beta chains drawn from one sample of a study of T cell repertoires in cytomegalovirus infection. MiXCR was run by TCRdb on the reads, yielding one entry per CDR3 protein. This table has around 360,000 distinct CDR3 sequences, about 35% appearing once. Their antigens remain unidentified. Sequenced material: cultured PBMCs, taken from culture after CMV antigen stimulation. These receptors came from a human donor in good health (CMV status not recorded). Some clones in this sample may be carry-over from other donors' samples. Each CDR3 is given with its conserved first and last residue. D genes are given only for firm matches. Part of the rows lack a size; the others show once, few, many or a class for expanded clones.

V	D	size	J	length	DNA	CDR3
TRBV11-3	TRBD1	-	TRBJ2-5	14	TGTGCCAGCAGCCGCAGGGGGCCTGGCGAGACCCAGTACTTC	CASSRRGPGETQYF
TRBV6-2/TRBV6-3	TRBD1	-	TRBJ2-5	15	TGTGCCAGCAGTCGGCCGGGACAGGGGGAAGAGACCCAGTACTTC	CASSRPGQGEETQYF
TRBV4-3	-	few	TRBJ1-2	16	TGCGCCAGCAGCCAAGATTTTGGTAACTACTACTATGGCTACACCTTC	CASSQDFGNYYYGYTF
TRBV4-1	TRBD2	few	TRBJ2-3	16	TGCGCCAGCAGCCAACCTAGCGGGGGAAGCACAGATACGCAGTATTTT	CASSQPSGGSTDTQYF
TRBV29-1	TRBD2	-	TRBJ2-1	11	TGCAGCGTTGGGGGGGGCAATGAGCAGTTCTTC	CSVGGGNEQFF
TRBV20-1	TRBD2	few	TRBJ2-7	14	TGCAGTGCTAGAGATAAGCGGGGACCCTACGAGCAGTACTTC	CSARDKRGPYEQYF
TRBV7-2	-	many	TRBJ1-6	15	TGTGCCAGCAGCTTAGCTCAGGGTTCGGGGTCACCCCTCCACTTT	CASSLAQGSGSPLHF
TRBV11-2	-	-	TRBJ2-3	15	TGTGCCAGCAGCAACCGCCCGACGGCCTGGGGTACGCAGTATTTT	CASSNRPTAWGTQYF
TRBV11-2	-	-	TRBJ1-1	14	TGTGCCAGCAGCTTAGTAAGTGGGAACACTGTAGCTTTCTTT	CASSLVSGNTVAFF
TRBV7-8	-	-	TRBJ2-1	17	TGTGCCAGCAGCTCCTATCCCAAAAAGGGGTTATACAATGAGCAGTTCTTC	CASSSYPKKGLYNEQFF
TRBV6-2/TRBV6-3	-	-	TRBJ2-1	13	TGTGCCTTAGGGGGGGAGAGTTACAATGAGCAGTTCTTC	CALGGESYNEQFF
TRBV12-3/TRBV12-4	-	-	TRBJ2-3	15	TGTGCCAGCAGTACGGGGAGGTTCAGCACAGATACGCAGTATTTT	CASSTGRFSTDTQYF
TRBV18	TRBD1	-	TRBJ1-1	18	TGTGCCAGCTCACCACGGGTATTAGGGACAGCGGAGAACACTGAAGCTTTCTTT	CASSPRVLGTAENTEAFF
TRBV19	TRBD1	-	TRBJ2-3	14	TGTGCCAGTAGTATCGGGACAGACACAGATACGCAGTATTTT	CASSIGTDTDTQYF
TRBV29-1	-	-	TRBJ2-1	12	TGCAGCGTTGGCGACAGGTACAATGAGCAGTTCTTC	CSVGDRYNEQFF
TRBV15	-	-	TRBJ2-2	13	TGTGCCACCAGCAGAGGGTGGACCGGGGAGCTGTTTTTT	CATSRGWTGELFF
TRBV2	TRBD1	-	TRBJ2-7	12	TGTGCCAGCAGAGGGACAGCCTACGAGCAGTACTTC	CASRGTAYEQYF
TRBV29-1	TRBD2	-	TRBJ2-1	17	TGCAGCGCTTGGGTTACTCTAGCGGGAATAGAAAGGAATGAGCAGTTCTTC	CSAWVTLAGIERNEQFF
TRBV6-1	-	-	TRBJ2-7	11	TGTGCCAGCATTAATTACTACGAGCAGTACTTC	CASINYYEQYF
TRBV4-2	TRBD2	-	TRBJ2-1	18	TGTGCCAGCAGCACCCGACTAGCGGGAGGGAACTCCTACAATGAGCAGTTCTTC	CASSTRLAGGNSYNEQFF
TRBV7-9	-	-	TRBJ2-1	12	TGTGCCAGCAGCTTAGCTCAGGGTGAGCAGTTCTTC	CASSLAQGEQFF
TRBV12-5	-	-	TRBJ2-5	15	TGTGCTAGTGGAACCCAAGGTGCGCAGGAGGAGACCCAGTACTTC	CASGTQGAQEETQYF
TRBV7-2	-	many	TRBJ2-7	13	TGTGCCAGCAGCTTAGTGGGAGGCTACGAGCAGTACTTC	CASSLVGGYEQYF